This T cell receptor (beta chain) was retrieved from a study of blood T cell repertoires in COVID-19. Study overall: The United States, Italy and Spain supplied acute and convalescent COVID-19 samples. Nucleic acid was either cDNA or gDNA, and it came from T cells, B-cell-depleted T cells, or PBMCs.

This clone was recorded only once. How the authors handled the data: Using reference gene primer amplification, nucleated cell counts were estimated. The table came from immunoSEQ multiplex PCR; TCRdb's copy has only in-frame clones and leaves some out. V, J and clone size reflect that table, while D and trimming were determined from the DNA. The sample shows about 150,000 clones, over 80% of them seen only once. Germline V gene sequence: CDR1 SGHTA, CDR2 FQGTGA. The CDR3 runs 12 residues. V was trimmed by 5 bases and J by 7 bases, leaving 9 bases between them. V usage is TRBV7-3 and J usage is TRBJ2-1; D remains unclear. The source is a woman aged 60-70 years with acute or convalescent COVID-19. What was sequenced was peripheral blood. CDR3 sequence (DNA): TGTGCCAGCAGCCCACTTAGTAATGAGCAGTTCTTC. Translation gives CASSPLSNEQFF. Drawing the rest from reference TRBV7-3 and TRBJ2-1, the complete variable domain is GAGVSQTPSNKVTEKGKYVELRCDPISGHTALYWYRQSLGQGPEFLIYFQGTGAADDSGLPNDRFFAVRPEGSVSTLKIQRTERGDSAVYLCASSPLSNEQFFGPGTRLTVL.